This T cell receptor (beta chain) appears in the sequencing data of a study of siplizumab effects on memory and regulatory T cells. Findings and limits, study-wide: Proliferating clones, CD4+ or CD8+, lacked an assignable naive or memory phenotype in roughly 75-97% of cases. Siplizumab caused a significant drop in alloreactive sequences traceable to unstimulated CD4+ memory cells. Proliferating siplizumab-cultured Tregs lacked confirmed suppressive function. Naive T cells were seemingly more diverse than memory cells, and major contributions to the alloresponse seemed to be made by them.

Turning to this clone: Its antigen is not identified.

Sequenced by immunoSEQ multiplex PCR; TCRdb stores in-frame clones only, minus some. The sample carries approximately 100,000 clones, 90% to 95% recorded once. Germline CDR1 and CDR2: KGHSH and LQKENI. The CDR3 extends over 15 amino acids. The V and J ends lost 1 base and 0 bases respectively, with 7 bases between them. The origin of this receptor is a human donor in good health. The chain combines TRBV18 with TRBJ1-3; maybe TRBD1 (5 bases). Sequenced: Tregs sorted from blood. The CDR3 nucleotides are TGTGCCAGCTCACCACAGGGGAGCTCTGGAAACACCATATATTTT. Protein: CASSPQGSSGNTIYF. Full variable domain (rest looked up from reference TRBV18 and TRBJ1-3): NAGVMQNPRHLVRRRGQEARLRCSPMKGHSHVYWYRQLPEEGLKFMVYLQKENIIDESGMPKERFSAEFPKEGPSILRIQQVVRGDSAAYFCASSPQGSSGNTIYFGEGSWLTVV.